This entry describes one T cell receptor (beta chain). Clones were sequenced by immunoSEQ multiplex PCR, and TCRdb holds only the in-frame ones, with some missing. The sample shows about 55,000 clones, approximately 90% of them seen only once. The data stem from a study of blood T cell repertoires in COVID-19. Germline assignment: CDR1 ENHRY and CDR2 SYGVKD. The V and J ends lost 5 bases and 5 bases, in that order; junction bases with no gene match: 7. CDR3 size: 15 residues. Sequencing was done on a sample of peripheral blood. The rearrangement uses TRBV10-3 and TRBJ2-5; 11 nucleotides line up with TRBD1. The receptor was isolated from a man aged 60-69 years with acute or convalescent COVID-19. CDR3: CAISTRTGGVETQYF. The CDR3 bases are TGTGCCATCAGTACCCGGACAGGGGGCGTCGAGACCCAGTACTTC.